This TCR beta chain was observed in a study of beta chain features in type 1 diabetes. Study overall: Across every sample, around 110,000,000 sorted cells were examined in total.

Sorting gave populations that all exceeded 98% purity. Study-level results: The study found moderately but significantly shorter TCRB CDR3s in all four CD4+ subsets of Type 1 diabetes patients.

The germline gives CDR1 MNHEY, CDR2 SVGAGI. V trimming: 11 bases; J trimming: 6 bases; junction bases outside the gene matches: 7. The CDR3 has 12 residues. Investigators reverse transcribed all isolated RNA, so they sequenced expressed TCRB transcripts. The average output of naive, central memory and regulatory T cell samples was several million reads. Some clones are missing from TCRdb's copy, which holds only in-frame ones; the method was immunoSEQ multiplex PCR. The table shows 900,000 or so clones, with roughly 15% occurring only once. A remark on this clone: The antigen is unknown.

This chain uses TRBV6-5 with TRBJ1-2; 9 bases fit TRBD1. The source material was naive CD4+ T cells from blood. The TCR was taken from a woman younger than 30 in good health. The CDR3 loop is CALSDRGNGYTF. The CDR3 DNA reads as TGTGCCCTCTCGGACAGGGGCAATGGCTACACCTTC.